The clone carrying this T cell receptor beta chain was seen at least ten times. Its target is not known. This sample is drawn from a study of neurological immune-mediated disorders. The study, taken as a whole, reports: HTLV-1-associated myelopathy had the most TCR clonal expansion, whereas multiple sclerosis had the least (lower than in healthy controls). The multiple sclerosis repertoire cluster was associated with no clinical or MRI feature. When the repertoires were grouped phylogenetically, those of 18 of the 34 multiple sclerosis patients came together in a single cluster of related CDR3 sequences, which points to a possible repertoire-level signature.

Synthesis of cDNA was carried out by template-switch 5'RACE. The reaction used 10-nucleotide random UMIs. TCRdb redid the calling of the 5' RACE reads with MiXCR, one entry per CDR3 protein. This sample has approximately 89,000 distinct CDR3 sequences; about 4.3% occur once, and the top ten carry over 5.5%. The germline CDR1 and CDR2 sequences are SNHLY and FYNNEI. This CDR3 contains 15 residues. Between the trimmed V and J ends, which lost 6 bases and 7 bases, there was a span of 19 bases. The sample's time point: longitudinal time-point 3. The TCR originated in a woman aged 55-69 years with multiple sclerosis. What was sequenced was PBMCs. The V gene is TRBV2, the J gene TRBJ1-5, with a possible D match to TRBD1 (5 bases). CDR3 DNA: TGTGCCAGCAGGGGGGAGAGCGGGGATAGGCAGCCCCAGCATTTT. Amino acid sequence: CASRGESGDRQPQHF.